In this sample, the clone carrying this T cell receptor (beta chain) turned up many times. Its target is not known. These data are taken from a study of T cells in Graves' hyperthyroidism and ophthalmopathy. Study-level findings and limits: Expanded thyroid clonotypes (above 0.001) were mostly also found in blood.

The hyperthyroidism was newly diagnosed and had lasted under 2 months; the patients were aged 18 to 65. V lost 7 bases and J lost 4, with 13 bases in between. This CDR3 comprises 13 residues. Germline assignment: CDR1 SNHLY and CDR2 FYNNEI. The TCR beta CDR3 regions underwent amplification using RNA transcripts as the source. The primer set for the first-round RT-PCR of the TCR CDR3 was HTBI. TCRdb re-derived calls from the multiplex PCR reads in MiXCR, one entry per CDR3 protein. The table lists about 290,000 distinct CDR3 sequences, roughly 15% of them singletons. The chain joins TRBV2 to TRBJ1-1; D call uncertain. The clonotype was recovered from a woman aged 40 to 50 with Graves' hyperthyroidism. Material: blood. The CDR3 sequence: CASNPLRSTEAFF. The CDR3 region has the DNA TGTGCCAGCAACCCCTTACGGAGCACTGAAGCTTTCTTT.